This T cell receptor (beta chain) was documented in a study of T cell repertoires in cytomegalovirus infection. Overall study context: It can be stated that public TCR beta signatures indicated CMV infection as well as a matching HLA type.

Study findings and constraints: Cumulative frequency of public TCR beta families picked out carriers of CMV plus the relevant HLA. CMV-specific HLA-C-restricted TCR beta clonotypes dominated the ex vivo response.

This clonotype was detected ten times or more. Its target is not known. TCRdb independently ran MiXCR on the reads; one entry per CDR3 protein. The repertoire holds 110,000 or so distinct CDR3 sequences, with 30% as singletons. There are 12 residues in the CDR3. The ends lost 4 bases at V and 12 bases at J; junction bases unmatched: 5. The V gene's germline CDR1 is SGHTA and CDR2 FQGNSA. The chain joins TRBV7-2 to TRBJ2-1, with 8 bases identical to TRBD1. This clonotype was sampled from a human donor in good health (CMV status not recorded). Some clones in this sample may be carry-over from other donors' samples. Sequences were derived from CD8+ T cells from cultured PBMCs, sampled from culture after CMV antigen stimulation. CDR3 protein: CASSWDRRGQFF. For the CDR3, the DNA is TGTGCCAGCAGCTGGGACAGGCGTGGGCAGTTCTTC.